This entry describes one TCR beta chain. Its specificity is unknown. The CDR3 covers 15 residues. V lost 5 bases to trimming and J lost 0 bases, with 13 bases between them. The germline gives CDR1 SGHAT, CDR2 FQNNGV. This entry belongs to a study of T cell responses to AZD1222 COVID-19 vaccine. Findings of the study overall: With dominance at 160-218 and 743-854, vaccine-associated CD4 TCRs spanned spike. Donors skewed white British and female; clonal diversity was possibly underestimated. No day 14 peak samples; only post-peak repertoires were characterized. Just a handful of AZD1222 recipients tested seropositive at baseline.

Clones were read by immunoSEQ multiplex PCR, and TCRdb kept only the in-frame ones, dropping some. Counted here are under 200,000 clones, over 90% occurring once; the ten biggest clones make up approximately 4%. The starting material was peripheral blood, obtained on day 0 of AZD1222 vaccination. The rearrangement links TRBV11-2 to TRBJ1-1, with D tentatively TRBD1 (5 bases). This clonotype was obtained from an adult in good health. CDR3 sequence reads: CASSPLQGLNTEAFF. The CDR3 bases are TGTGCCAGCAGCCCCCTCCAGGGATTGAACACTGAAGCTTTCTTT.